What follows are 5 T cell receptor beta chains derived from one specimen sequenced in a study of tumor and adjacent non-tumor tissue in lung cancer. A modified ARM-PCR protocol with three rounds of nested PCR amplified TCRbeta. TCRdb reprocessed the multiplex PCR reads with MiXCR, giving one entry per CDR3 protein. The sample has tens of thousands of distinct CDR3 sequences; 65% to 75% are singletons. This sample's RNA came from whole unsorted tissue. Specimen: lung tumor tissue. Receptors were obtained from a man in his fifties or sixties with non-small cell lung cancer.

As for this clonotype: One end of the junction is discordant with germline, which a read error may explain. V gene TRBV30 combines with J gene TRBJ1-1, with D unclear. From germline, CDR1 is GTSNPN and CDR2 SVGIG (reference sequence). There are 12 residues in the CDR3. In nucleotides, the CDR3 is TGTGTCTGGAGACGCGTGGCTTTTGAAGCCTTCTTT. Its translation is CVWRRVAFEAFF. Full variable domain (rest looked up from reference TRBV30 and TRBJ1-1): SQTIHQWPATLVQPVGSPLSLECTVEGTSNPNLYWYRQAAGRGLQLLFYSVGIGQISSEVPQNLSASRPQDRQFILSSKKLLLSDSGFYLCVWRRVAFEAFFGQGTRLTVV.

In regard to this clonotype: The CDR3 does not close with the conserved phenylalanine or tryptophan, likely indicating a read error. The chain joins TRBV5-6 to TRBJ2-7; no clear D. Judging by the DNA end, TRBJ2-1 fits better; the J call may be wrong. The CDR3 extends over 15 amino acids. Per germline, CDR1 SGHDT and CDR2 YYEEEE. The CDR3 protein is CASSLAGSTGYEQFL. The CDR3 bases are TGTGCCAGCAGCTTGGCCGGGTCTACCGGCTACGAGCAGTTCCTC.

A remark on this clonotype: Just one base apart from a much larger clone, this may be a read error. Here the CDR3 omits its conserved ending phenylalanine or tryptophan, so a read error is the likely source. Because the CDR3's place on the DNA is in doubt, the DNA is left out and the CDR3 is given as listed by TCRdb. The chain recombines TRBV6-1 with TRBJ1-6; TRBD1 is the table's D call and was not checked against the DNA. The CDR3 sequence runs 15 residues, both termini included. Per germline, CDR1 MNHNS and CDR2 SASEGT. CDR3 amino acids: CASKMGTDYNSPPHI.

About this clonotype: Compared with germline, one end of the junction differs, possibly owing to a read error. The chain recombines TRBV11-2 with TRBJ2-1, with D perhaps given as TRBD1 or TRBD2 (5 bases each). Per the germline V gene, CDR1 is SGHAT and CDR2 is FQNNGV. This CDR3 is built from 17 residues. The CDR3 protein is CASRLVGELPYREEQSF. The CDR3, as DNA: TGTGCTAGCAGGTTAGTGGGGGAACTGCCTTACCGAGAGGAGCAGTCCTTC.

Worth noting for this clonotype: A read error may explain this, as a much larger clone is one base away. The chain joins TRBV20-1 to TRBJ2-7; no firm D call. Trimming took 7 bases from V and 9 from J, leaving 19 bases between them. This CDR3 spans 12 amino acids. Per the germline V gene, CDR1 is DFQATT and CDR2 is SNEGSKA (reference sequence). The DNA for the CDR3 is TGCAGTGTCCCACGACATAGCTTGGGGCAGTACTTC. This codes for CSVPRHSLGQYF.